This T cell receptor (beta chain) came from a study of Ad26.COV2.S vaccination and SARS-CoV-2 variants (dated by TCRdb to the early 2020s). Some background on the complete study: Donors in the vaccine arm were drawn from COV1001, a multicentre, randomized, double-blind, placebo-controlled phase I-IIa trial testing Ad26.COV2.S in healthy adults. Ad26.COV2.S was given intramuscularly at 5x10^10 or 1x10^11 viral particles, as a single shot or as two shots 56 days apart. Sequencing of the TCRbeta repertoire served to evaluate the specificity and breadth of SARS-CoV-2-reactive T cell receptors following Ad26.COV2.S vaccination. The TCR-sequenced set comprised approximately 32 samples: some 20 Ad26.COV2.S vaccine recipients, 5 placebo recipients and 8 SARS-CoV-2 convalescent individuals. Trial participants were randomized into five groups of five: low-dose or high-dose Ad26.COV2.S given once or twice, or placebo on both occasions. Investigators did not know the trial group allocation while performing experiments and assessing outcomes. What the study reported, not specific to this receptor: Vaccine and placebo recipients had similar non-spike TCR breadth, a finding consistent with the vaccine containing only spike. The authors noted that total T cell responses may have been underestimated by the TCR breadth and depth analyses. After vaccination, spike-specific CD8+ and CD4+ T cell responses were reported to show substantial breadth. Comparing responses between vaccine doses or regimens was not something the study was powered to do. Compared with placebo recipients, Ad26.COV2.S recipients showed higher spike-specific TCR breadth (P = 0.0014).

The immunoSEQ Assay was the method used to sequence TCRbeta CDR3 regions. After extraction, genomic DNA underwent amplification by bias-controlled multiplex PCR, followed by high-throughput sequencing. The source study handled its data this way. Collapsing and filtering of sequences were performed to quantify the absolute abundance of each unique TCRbeta CDR3 region. T cell fraction was estimated by normalizing TCRbeta template counts to usable DNA, which was measured by amplifying reference genes present in all nucleated cells. Repertoire TCRs were annotated as SARS-CoV-2-specific when V gene, CDR3 amino acid sequence and J gene were exactly matched to a known reactive TCR set. MIRA supplied the reference SARS-CoV-2 TCR set, which was filtered for enrichment in COVID-19-positive ImmuneCODE repertoires so that public or cross-reactive TCRs were removed. Using the MIRA antigens, annotated TCRs were further analysed by specific ORF or by position within an ORF. Breadth was defined as annotated unique rearrangements over total unique productive rearrangements; depth was the summed frequency of those rearrangements. TCR breadth was compared between groups using two-sided Wilcoxon rank-sum tests. Not all clones reach the TCRdb copy of this immuneACCESS table, which keeps in-frame sequences only. Checked studies attribute under half of the gap to unresolved V genes and leave the rest unexplained. The DNA gave D and trimming, while V, J and clone size come from that table. The sample table records hundreds of thousands of clones; roughly 90% of these occur just once. 6.4% of the sample lies in the top ten.

From its cysteine to its phenylalanine, the CDR3 spans 13 amino acids. Kept here is only the CDR3 DNA, which spans 39 bases and is read in frame from base 1. Trimming accounts for 2 bases at V and 3 bases at J, while the number of junction bases matched to no gene is 0. The CDR1 and CDR2 encoded by the germline V gene are KGHSH and LQKENI. This specimen's treatment or condition label, interpreted: some 20 received Ad26.COV2.S at low or high dose, single or two shots; roughly five received placebo; per-sample allocation not given. Repertoires of vaccine and placebo recipients were sequenced from samples taken on day 63 after the first injection. In Cohort 1b, about two dozen adults aged 18-55 years were enrolled at a single site in Boston, USA, between 29 July and 7 August 2020. Ad26.COV2.S was a replication-incompetent adenovirus type 26 vector that expressed a prefusion-stabilized SARS-CoV-2 spike protein derived from the original Wuhan strain.

Details on this clone: The antigen it binds to is not known. Per-nucleotide qualities are absent, and no much larger clonotype sits a single base away. Other DNA sequences of this sample code for an identical CDR3.

This chain is built from TRBV18 and TRBJ1-2; 7 bases in the junction line up with TRBD1. Sample: peripheral blood, taken in a trial of Ad26.COV2.S vaccine versus placebo. This clonotype was sampled from a person aged 18-60 years who received the Ad26.COV2.S COVID-19 vaccine or a placebo. CDR3 sequence: CASSPGTDYGYTF. The sequenced DNA: TGTGCCAGCTCACCAGGGACAGACTATGGCTACACCTTC.